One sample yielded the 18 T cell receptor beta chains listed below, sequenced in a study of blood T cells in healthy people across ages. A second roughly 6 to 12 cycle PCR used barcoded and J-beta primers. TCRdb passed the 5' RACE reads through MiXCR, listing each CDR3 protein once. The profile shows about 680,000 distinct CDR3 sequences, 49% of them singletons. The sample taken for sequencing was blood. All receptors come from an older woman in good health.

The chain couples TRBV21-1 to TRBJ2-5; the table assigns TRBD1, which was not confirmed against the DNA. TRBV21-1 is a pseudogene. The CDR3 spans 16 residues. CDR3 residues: CASSKVPRGRQETQYF. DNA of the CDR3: TGTGCCAGCAGCAAAGTTCCAAGGGGCCGGCAAGAGACCCAGTACTTC.

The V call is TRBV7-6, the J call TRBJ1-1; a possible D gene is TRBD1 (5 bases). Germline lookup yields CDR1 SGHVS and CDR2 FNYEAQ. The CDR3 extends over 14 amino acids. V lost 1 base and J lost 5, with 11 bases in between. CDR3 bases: TGTGCCAGCAGCTTAGGACCAGGGAAAACTGAAGCTTTCTTT. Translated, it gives CASSLGPGKTEAFF.

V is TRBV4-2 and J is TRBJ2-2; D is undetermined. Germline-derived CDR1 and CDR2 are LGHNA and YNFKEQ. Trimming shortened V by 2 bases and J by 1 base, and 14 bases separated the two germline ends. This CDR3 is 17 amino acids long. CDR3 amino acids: CASSQQTGKRNTGELFF. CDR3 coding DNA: TGTGCCAGCAGCCAACAAACCGGCAAAAGGAACACCGGGGAGCTGTTTTTT.

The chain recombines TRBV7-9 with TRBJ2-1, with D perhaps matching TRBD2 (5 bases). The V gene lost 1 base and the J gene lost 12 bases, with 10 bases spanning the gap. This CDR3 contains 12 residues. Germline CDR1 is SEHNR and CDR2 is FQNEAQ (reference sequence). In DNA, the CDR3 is TGTGCCAGCAGCTTAGAGAGGCGGGCGCAGTTCTTC. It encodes CASSLERRAQFF.

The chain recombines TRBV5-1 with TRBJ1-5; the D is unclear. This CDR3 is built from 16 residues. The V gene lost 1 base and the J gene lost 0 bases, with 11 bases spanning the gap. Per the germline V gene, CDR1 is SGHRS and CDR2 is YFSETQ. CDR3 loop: CASSLSGSYSNQPQHF. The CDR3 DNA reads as TGCGCCAGCAGCTTGTCGGGGTCCTATAGCAATCAGCCCCAGCATTTT.

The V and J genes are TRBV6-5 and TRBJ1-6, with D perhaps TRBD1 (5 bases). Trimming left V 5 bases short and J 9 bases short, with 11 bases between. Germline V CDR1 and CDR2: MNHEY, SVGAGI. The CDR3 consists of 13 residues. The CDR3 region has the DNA TGTGCCAGCAGTCCGGTACAGGTTTCACCCCTCCACTTT. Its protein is CASSPVQVSPLHF.

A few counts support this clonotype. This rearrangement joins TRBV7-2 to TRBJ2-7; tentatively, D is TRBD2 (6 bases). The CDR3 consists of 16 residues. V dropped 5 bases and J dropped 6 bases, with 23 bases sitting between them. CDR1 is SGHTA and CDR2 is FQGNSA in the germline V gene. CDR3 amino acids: CASSPRAFSGGSEQYF. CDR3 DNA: TGTGCCAGCAGCCCTAGAGCTTTTTCTGGGGGGTCCGAGCAGTACTTC.

CDR3 in amino acids: CASSQDVEATDTQYF. The CDR3 nucleotides read TGTGCCAGCAGCCAAGATGTGGAGGCCACAGATACGCAGTATTTT. This sequence joins TRBV4-2 and TRBJ2-3, with TRBD2 as a possible D gene (5 bases). The CDR3 consists of 15 residues. The V and J ends lost 0 bases and 2 bases respectively, with 9 bases between them. CDR1 LGHNA and CDR2 YNFKEQ come from the germline V gene.

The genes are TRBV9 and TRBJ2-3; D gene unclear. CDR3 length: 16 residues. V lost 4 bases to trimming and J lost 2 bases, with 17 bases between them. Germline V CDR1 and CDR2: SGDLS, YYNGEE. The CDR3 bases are TGTGCCAGCAGCCTAGACCCTGGCACAATCACAGATACGCAGTATTTT. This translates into CASSLDPGTITDTQYF. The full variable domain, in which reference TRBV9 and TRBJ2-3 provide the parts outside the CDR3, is DSGVTQTPKHLITATGQRVTLRCSPRSGDLSVYWYQQSLDQGLQFLIQYYNGEERAKGNILERFSAQQFPDLHSELNLSSLELGDSALYFCASSLDPGTITDTQYFGPGTRLTVL.

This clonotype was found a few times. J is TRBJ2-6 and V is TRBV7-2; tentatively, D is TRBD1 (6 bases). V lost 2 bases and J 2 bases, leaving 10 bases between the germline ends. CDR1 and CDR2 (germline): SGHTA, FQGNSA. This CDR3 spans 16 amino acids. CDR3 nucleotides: TGTGCCAGCAGCTTAACGGCAGGGGCTGGGGCCAACGTCCTGACTTTC. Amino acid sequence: CASSLTAGAGANVLTF. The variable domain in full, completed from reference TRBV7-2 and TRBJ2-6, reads GAGVSQSPSNKVTEKGKDVELRCDPISGHTALYWYRQSLGQGLEFLIYFQGNSAPDKSGLPSDRFSAERTGGSVSTLTIQRTQQEDSAVYLCASSLTAGAGANVLTFGAGSRLTVL.

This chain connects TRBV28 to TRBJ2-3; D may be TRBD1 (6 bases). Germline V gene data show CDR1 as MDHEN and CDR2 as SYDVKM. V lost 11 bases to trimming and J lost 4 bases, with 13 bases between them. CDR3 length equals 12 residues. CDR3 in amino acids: CAAGASADTQYF. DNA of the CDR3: TGTGCCGCAGGGGCTTCAGCAGATACGCAGTATTTT.

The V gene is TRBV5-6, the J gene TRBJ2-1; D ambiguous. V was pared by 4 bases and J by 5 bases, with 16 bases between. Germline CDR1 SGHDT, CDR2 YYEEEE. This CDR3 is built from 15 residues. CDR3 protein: CASSPTSRLNNEQFF. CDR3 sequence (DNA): TGTGCCAGCAGCCCCACCTCGCGCCTAAACAATGAGCAGTTCTTC.

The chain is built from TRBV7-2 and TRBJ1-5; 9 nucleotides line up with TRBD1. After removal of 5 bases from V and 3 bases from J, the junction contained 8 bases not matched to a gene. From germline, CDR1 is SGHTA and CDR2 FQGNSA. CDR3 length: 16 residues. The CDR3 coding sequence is TGTGCCAGCAGCCGATGGGACAGGGAGGACAATCAGCCCCAGCATTTT. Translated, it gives CASSRWDREDNQPQHF. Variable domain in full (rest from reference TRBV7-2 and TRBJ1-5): GAGVSQSPSNKVTEKGKDVELRCDPISGHTALYWYRQSLGQGLEFLIYFQGNSAPDKSGLPSDRFSAERTGGSVSTLTIQRTQQEDSAVYLCASSRWDREDNQPQHFGDGTRLSIL.

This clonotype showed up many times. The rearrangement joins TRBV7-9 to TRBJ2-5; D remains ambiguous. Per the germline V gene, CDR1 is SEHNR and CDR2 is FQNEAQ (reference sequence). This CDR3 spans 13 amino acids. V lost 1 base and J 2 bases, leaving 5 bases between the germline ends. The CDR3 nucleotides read TGTGCCAGCAGCTTAGGCATACAAGAGACCCAGTACTTC. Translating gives CASSLGIQETQYF.

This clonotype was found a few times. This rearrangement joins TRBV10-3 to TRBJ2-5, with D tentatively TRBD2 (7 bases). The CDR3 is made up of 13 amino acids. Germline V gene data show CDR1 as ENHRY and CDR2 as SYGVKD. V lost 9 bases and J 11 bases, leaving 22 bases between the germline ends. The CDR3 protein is CAIRGGGFDEQYF. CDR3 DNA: TGTGCCATTCGAGGGGGGGGATTTGATGAGCAGTACTTC.

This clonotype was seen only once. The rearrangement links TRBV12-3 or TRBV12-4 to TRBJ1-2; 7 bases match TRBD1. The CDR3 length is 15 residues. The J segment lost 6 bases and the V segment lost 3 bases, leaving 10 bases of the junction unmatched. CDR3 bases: TGTGCCAGCAGTTTTTCAGGGGGGGTCGAGGATGGCTACACCTTC. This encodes CASSFSGGVEDGYTF.

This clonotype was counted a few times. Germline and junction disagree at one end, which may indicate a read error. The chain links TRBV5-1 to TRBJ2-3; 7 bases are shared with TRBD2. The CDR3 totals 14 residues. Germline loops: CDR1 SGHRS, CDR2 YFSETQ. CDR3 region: CASSAGASTDTQYF. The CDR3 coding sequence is TGTGCCAGCAGTGCGGGAGCGTCCACAGATACGCAGTATTTT.

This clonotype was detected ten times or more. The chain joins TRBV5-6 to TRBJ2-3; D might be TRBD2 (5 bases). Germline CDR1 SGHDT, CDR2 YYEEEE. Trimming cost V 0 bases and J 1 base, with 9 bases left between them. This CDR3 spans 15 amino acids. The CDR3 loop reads CASSLVSGGTDTQYF. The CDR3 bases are TGTGCCAGCAGCTTGGTCAGCGGAGGCACAGATACGCAGTATTTT.